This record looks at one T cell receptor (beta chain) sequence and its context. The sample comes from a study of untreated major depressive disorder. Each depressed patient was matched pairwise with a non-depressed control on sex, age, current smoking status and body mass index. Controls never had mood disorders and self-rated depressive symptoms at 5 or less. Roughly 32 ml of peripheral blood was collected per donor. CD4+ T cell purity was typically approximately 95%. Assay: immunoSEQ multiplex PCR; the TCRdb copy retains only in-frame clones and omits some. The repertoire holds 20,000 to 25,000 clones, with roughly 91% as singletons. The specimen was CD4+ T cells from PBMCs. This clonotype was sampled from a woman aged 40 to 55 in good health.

The CDR3 DNA reads as TGTGCCTGGAGTGAAGCAAATCAGCCCCAGCATTTT. Amino acids: CAWSEANQPQHF. This sequence joins TRBV30 and TRBJ1-5; D uncertain. The CDR3 runs 12 residues. V lost 1 base and J 4 bases, leaving 5 bases between the germline ends. Per germline, CDR1 GTSNPN and CDR2 SVGIG (reference sequence).